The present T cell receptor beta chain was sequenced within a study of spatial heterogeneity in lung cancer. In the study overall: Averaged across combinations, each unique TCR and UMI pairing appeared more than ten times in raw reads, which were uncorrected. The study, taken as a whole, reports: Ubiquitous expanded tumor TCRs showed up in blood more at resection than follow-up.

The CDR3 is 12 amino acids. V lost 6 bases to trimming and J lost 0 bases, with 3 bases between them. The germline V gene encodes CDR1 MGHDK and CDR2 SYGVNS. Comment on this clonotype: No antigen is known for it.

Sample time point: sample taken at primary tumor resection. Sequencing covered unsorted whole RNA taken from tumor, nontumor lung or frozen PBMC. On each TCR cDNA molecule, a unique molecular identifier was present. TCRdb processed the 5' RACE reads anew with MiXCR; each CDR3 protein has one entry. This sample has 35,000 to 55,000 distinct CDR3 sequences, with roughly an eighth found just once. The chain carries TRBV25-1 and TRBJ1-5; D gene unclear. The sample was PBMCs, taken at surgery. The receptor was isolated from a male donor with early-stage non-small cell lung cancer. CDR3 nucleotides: TGTGCCAGCAGCGTTAGCAATCAGCCCCAGCATTTT. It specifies CASSVSNQPQHF. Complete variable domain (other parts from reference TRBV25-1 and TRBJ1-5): EADIYQTPRYLVIGTGKKITLECSQTMGHDKMYWYQQDPGMELHLIHYSYGVNSTEKGDLSSESTVSRIRTEHFPLTLESARPSHTSQYLCASSVSNQPQHFGDGTRLSIL.